This T cell receptor beta chain was profiled in a study of CD8+ T cells in alopecia areata. About the research overall: Tofacitinib administration to treated patients was oral, at 5 to 10 mg twice daily.

Sequencing templates came from extracted RNA that was reverse transcribed into cDNA. TCRdb's copy holds only in-frame clones and misses some; the assay was immunoSEQ multiplex PCR. The sample includes roughly 130,000 clones, roughly 61% of them seen just once. Per germline, CDR1 SGDLS and CDR2 YYNGEE. CDR3 size: 16 residues. V was pared by 0 bases and J by 2 bases, with 15 bases between. Researchers took lesional scalp punch biopsies and peripheral blood from people who were alopecia areata patients. Worth noting for this clone: Its antigen is still unknown.

Study-level findings and limits: Lesional scalp displayed greater clonality than normal scalp, most notably in alopecia totalis/universalis. Relative to mice, TCR sharing across patients was less clear, a difference possibly HLA-related.

This receptor was taken from a human donor with alopecia areata. J is TRBJ2-7 and V is TRBV9; tentatively, D is TRBD1 or TRBD2 (5 bases each). The material sequenced was CD4+ T cells sorted from blood, taken at week 0. This CDR3 is CASSVGPGPDTYEQYF. The CDR3 nucleotides read TGTGCCAGCAGCGTAGGTCCGGGGCCGGATACCTACGAGCAGTACTTC.